Below, 14 T cell receptor beta chains from the same sample are listed, as sequenced in a study of T cell repertoires in cytomegalovirus infection. TCRdb re-called the reads with MiXCR, one entry per CDR3 protein. The repertoire holds about 98,000 distinct CDR3 sequences, with more than 15% as singletons. Sequenced sample: PBMCs. Receptor source: a human donor in good health (CMV status not recorded). Some clones in this sample may be carry-over from other donors' samples.

This clonotype appeared many times. This sequence joins TRBV5-4 and TRBJ1-2; 8 nucleotides agree with TRBD1. Germline V gene data show CDR1 as SGHNT and CDR2 as YYREEE (reference sequence). V was pared by 4 bases and J by 7 bases, with 6 bases of the junction left unmatched. This CDR3 comprises 13 residues. The CDR3 loop reads CASSPQGAAGYTF. The CDR3 region has the DNA TGTGCCAGCAGCCCTCAGGGGGCGGCTGGCTACACCTTC.

This clonotype was recorded many times. The J gene is TRBJ2-2, the V gene TRBV7-2; 7 nucleotides align to TRBD2. Germline CDR1 reads SGHTA; CDR2 reads FQGNSA. This CDR3 region has 12 residues. The trim removed 7 bases at V and 7 bases at J, leaving 3 bases unmatched. CDR3: CASIGGIGELFF. Written as DNA, the CDR3 is TGTGCCAGCATCGGGGGGATCGGGGAGCTGTTTTTT.

The V and J genes are TRBV7-2 and TRBJ1-2; D ambiguous. CDR3 size: 14 residues. The V gene lost 3 bases and the J gene lost 4 bases, with 12 bases spanning the gap. Looked up from germline, CDR1 is SGHTA and CDR2 is FQGNSA. Written as DNA, the CDR3 is TGTGCCAGCAGCTTCCCCGGGGTAATCTATGGCTACACCTTC. Encoded protein: CASSFPGVIYGYTF.

J is TRBJ1-4 and V is TRBV20-1; no firm D call. The germline V gene has CDR1 DFQATT and CDR2 SNEGSKA (reference sequence). The V end lost 6 bases, the J end lost 4 bases, and 21 bases lay between the germline ends. The CDR3 sequence is 16 residues long. The CDR3 bases are TGCAGTGCGTACGATGGCCCGCCGACACATAATGAAAAACTGTTTTTT. Amino acids: CSAYDGPPTHNEKLFF.

The J gene is TRBJ1-6, the V gene TRBV28; 10 bases are a match to TRBD1. The germline CDR1 and CDR2 sequences are MDHEN and SYDVKM. CDR3 length: 14 amino acids. Trimming cost V 7 bases and J 13 bases; bases outside gene matches: 10. CDR3 protein: CASNLPGQGFPLHF. CDR3 nucleotides: TGTGCCAGCAATCTCCCGGGACAGGGGTTCCCCCTCCACTTT.

This rearrangement joins TRBV20-1 to TRBJ1-1; D is undetermined. Germline V CDR1 and CDR2: DFQATT, SNEGSKA (reference sequence). Trimming took off 3 bases at V and 6 bases at J, with 20 bases between the two ends. This CDR3 is 15 amino acids long. CDR3 in DNA: TGCAGTGCTAGGCCTCCCGAGCTCGGGCGGGCTGAAGCTTTCTTT. Residues: CSARPPELGRAEAFF.

In this sample, this clonotype turned up many times. The chain uses TRBV7-9 and TRBJ2-3; weak D call: TRBD2 (7 bases). V shed 5 bases and J shed 4 bases, with 16 bases lying between them. There are 15 residues in the CDR3. CDR1 and CDR2 (germline): SEHNR, FQNEAQ (reference sequence). The CDR3 DNA reads as TGTGCCAGCAGCGGGGGGGCAGAAACGCCAGATACGCAGTATTTT. Residues: CASSGGAETPDTQYF.

V usage is TRBV5-1 and J usage is TRBJ2-3; D possibly uses TRBD1 or TRBD2 (5 bases each). There are 15 residues in the CDR3. The V end was cut by 5 bases, the J end by 3 bases, with 16 bases between. CDR1 is SGHRS, CDR2 YFSETQ, per germline. This CDR3 is CASSFQGRRTDTQYF. The CDR3 bases are TGCGCCAGCAGTTTTCAGGGAAGGAGGACAGATACGCAGTATTTT.

As concerns this clonotype: One end of the junction is discordant with germline, which a read error may explain. The chain couples TRBV6-2 or TRBV6-3 to TRBJ1-1; weak D call: TRBD1 (5 bases). The CDR3 length is 15 residues. Per the germline V gene, CDR1 is MNHEY and CDR2 is SVGEGT. The CDR3 bases are TGTGCCAGCAGTGTGGGCTTCCGGGGGAACAGTGAAGCTTTCTTT. This gives the protein CASSVGFRGNSEAFF.

V gene TRBV12-3 or TRBV12-4 combines with J gene TRBJ2-3; D is possibly TRBD2 (6 bases). The CDR3 has 17 amino acids. Between the trimmed V and J ends, which lost 0 bases and 6 bases, there was a span of 19 bases. DNA of the CDR3: TGTGCCAGCAGTTTAGCGTTGTGGTTGGGAGGTACGGATACGCAGTATTTT. Amino acid sequence: CASSLALWLGGTDTQYF.

This clonotype was recorded a few times. The chain employs TRBV2 and TRBJ2-3; D gene uncertain. The germline CDR1 and CDR2 sequences are SNHLY and FYNNEI. The CDR3 is 14 amino acids. The V gene lost 3 bases and the J gene lost 1 base, with 8 bases spanning the gap. The CDR3 DNA reads TGTGCCAGCAGTGAGAGATCTCGCACAGATACGCAGTATTTT. Translation: CASSERSRTDTQYF.

In its sample, this clonotype was seen a few times. The gene calls are TRBV11-1 and TRBJ2-4; the D is unclear. Germline loops: CDR1 SGHAT, CDR2 FQDESV (reference sequence). The CDR3 is 13 amino acids. V was clipped by 4 bases and J by 9 bases, with 13 bases between them. In nucleotides, the CDR3 is TGTGCCAGCAGCTCCTCTTTCGACGGCATTCAGTACTTC. Protein sequence: CASSSSFDGIQYF. The whole variable domain, remainder taken from reference TRBV11-1 and TRBJ2-4, is EAEVAQSPRYKITEKSQAVAFWCDPISGHATLYWYRQILGQGPELLVQFQDESVVDDSQLPKDRFSAERLKGVDSTLKIQPAELGDSAMYLCASSSSFDGIQYFGAGTRLSVL.

A few counts support this clonotype. J is TRBJ2-5 and V is TRBV7-9; D is undetermined. CDR3 length equals 15 residues. V gave up 0 bases and J gave up 1 base, with 9 bases separating them. Germline V lookup: CDR1 SEHNR, CDR2 FQNEAQ (reference sequence). DNA of the CDR3: TGTGCCAGCAGCTTAGCTGTCAGCTTCCAAGAGACCCAGTACTTC. Translating gives CASSLAVSFQETQYF.

This clonotype was counted between two and nine times. Here the CDR3 DNA reads TGTGCCAGCAGCCCGACAGAGACAGATACGCAGTATTTT. This encodes CASSPTETDTQYF. J is TRBJ2-3 and V is TRBV27, with TRBD1 as a possible D gene (5 bases). Per the germline V gene, CDR1 is MNHEY and CDR2 is SMNVEV (reference sequence). V lost 6 bases to trimming and J lost 3 bases, with 10 bases between them. The CDR3 is 13 amino acids.